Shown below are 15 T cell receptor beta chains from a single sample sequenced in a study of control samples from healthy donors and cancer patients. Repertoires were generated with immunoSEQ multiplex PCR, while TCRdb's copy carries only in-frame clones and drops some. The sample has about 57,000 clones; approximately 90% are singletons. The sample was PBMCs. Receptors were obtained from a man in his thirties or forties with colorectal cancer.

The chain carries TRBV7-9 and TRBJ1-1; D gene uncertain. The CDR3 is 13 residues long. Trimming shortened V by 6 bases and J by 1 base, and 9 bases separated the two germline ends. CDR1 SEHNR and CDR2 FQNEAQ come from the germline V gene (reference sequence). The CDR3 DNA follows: TGTGCCAGCAGTCTCCCAGGGAACACTGAAGCTTTCTTT. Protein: CASSLPGNTEAFF.

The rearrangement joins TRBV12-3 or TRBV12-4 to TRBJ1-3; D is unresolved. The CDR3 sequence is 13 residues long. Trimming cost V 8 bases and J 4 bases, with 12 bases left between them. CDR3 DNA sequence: TGTGCCAGCCACCACGGGATCGGAAACACCATATATTTT. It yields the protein CASHHGIGNTIYF.

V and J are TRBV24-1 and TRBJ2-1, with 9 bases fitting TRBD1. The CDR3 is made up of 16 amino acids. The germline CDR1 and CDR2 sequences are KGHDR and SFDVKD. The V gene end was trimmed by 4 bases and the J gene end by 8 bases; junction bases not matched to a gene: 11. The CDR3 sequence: CATSDKYRDRGYEQFF. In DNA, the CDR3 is TGTGCCACCAGTGACAAATATAGAGACAGGGGGTATGAGCAGTTCTTC.

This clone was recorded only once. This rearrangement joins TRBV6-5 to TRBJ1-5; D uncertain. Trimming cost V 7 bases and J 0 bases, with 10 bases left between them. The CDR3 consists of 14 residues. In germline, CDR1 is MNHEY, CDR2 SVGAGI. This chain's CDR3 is CASKGIYSNQPQHF. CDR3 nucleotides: TGTGCCAGCAAGGGCATTTATAGCAATCAGCCCCAGCATTTT.

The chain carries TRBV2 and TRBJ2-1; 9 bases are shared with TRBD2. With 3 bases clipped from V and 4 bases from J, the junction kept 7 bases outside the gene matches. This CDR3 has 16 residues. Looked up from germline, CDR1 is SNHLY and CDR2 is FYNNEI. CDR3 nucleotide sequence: TGTGCCAGCAGTGAGCTCGGAGCGGGGGGTTACAATGAGCAGTTCTTC. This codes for CASSELGAGGYNEQFF.

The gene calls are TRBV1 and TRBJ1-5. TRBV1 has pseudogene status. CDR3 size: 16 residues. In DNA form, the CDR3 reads TGCACCAGCAGCCAAGCCCACGGCTGGCCCAATCAGCCCCAGCATTTT. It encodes CTSSQAHGWPNQPQHF.

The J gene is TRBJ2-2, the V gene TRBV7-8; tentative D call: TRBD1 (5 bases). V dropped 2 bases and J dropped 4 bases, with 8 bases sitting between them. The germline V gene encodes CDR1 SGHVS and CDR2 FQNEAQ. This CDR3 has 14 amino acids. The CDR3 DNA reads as TGTGCCAGCAGCTTACTGGACACCACCGGGGAGCTGTTTTTT. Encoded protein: CASSLLDTTGELFF.

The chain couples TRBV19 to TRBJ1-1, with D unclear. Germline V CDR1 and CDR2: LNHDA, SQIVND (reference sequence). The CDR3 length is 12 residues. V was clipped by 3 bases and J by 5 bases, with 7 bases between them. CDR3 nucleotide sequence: TGTGCCAGTAGTATGGGCGGGACTGAAGCTTTCTTT. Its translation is CASSMGGTEAFF.

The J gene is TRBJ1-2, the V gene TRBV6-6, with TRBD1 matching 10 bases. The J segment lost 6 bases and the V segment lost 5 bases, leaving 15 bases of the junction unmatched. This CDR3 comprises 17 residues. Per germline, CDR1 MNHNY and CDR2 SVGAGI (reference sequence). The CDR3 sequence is CASSPGTGAGQSDGYTF. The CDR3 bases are TGTGCCAGCAGTCCCGGGACAGGGGCCGGGCAAAGCGATGGCTACACCTTC.

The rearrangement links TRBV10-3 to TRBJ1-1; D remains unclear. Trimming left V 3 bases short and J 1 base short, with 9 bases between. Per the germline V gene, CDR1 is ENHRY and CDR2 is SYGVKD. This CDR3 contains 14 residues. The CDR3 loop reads CAISDSEGNTEAFF. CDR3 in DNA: TGTGCCATCAGTGATTCAGAGGGGAACACTGAAGCTTTCTTT.

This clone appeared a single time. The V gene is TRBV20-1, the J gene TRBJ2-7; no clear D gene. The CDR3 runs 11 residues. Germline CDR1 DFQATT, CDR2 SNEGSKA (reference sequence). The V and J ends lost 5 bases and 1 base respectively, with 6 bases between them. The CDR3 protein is CSASLSYEQYF. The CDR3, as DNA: TGCAGTGCTTCTCTTTCCTACGAGCAGTACTTC.

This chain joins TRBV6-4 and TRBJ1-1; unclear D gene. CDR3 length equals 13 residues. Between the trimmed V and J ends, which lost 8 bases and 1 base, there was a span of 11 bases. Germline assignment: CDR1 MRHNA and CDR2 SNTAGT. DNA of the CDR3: TGTGCCAGCTCGCTTGACCCGAACACTGAAGCTTTCTTT. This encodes CASSLDPNTEAFF.

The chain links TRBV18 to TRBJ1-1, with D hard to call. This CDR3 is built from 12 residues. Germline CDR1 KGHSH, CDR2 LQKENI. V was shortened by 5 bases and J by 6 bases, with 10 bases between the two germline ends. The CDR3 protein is CASSADGAEAFF. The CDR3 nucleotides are TGTGCCAGCTCAGCGGACGGCGCTGAAGCTTTCTTT. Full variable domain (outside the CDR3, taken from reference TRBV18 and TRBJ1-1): NAGVMQNPRHLVRRRGQEARLRCSPMKGHSHVYWYRQLPEEGLKFMVYLQKENIIDESGMPKERFSAEFPKEGPSILRIQQVVRGDSAAYFCASSADGAEAFFGQGTRLTVV.

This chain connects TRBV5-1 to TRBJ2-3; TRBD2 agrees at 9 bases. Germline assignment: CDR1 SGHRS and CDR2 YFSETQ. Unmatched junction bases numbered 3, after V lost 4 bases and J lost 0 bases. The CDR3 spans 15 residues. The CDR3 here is CASSISGGSTDTQYF. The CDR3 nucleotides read TGCGCCAGCAGCATTAGCGGGGGCAGCACAGATACGCAGTATTTT.

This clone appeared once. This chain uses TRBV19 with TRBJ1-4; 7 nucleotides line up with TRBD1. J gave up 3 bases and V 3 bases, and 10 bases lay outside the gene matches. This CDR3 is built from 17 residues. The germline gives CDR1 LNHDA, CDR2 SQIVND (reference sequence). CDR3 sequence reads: CASSIERQGLANEKLFF. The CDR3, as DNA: TGTGCCAGTAGTATCGAGAGACAGGGCTTGGCTAATGAAAAACTGTTTTTT.